Listed here are 28 T cell receptor beta chains from one sample, sequenced in a study of T cells expressing NK-cell markers. TCRdb re-called the 5' RACE reads and gives one entry per CDR3 protein, without DNA. This sample's table has 200,000 to 300,000 distinct CDR3 sequences. The source material was blood T cells: a sorted CD56 or NKG2C T cell subset, CD4+ or CD8+ T cells, or bulk PBMC T cells (not recorded which). These receptor sequences come from a man younger than 30 in good health.

The chain combines TRBV6-6 with TRBJ2-5. The CDR3 sequence is 13 residues long. In germline, CDR1 is MNHNY, CDR2 SVGAGI (reference sequence). CDR3 sequence reads: CASSYSAEETQYF.

The chain joins TRBV6-5 to TRBJ2-3. Germline V CDR1 and CDR2: MNHEY, SVGAGI. The CDR3 is made up of 15 amino acids. The CDR3 spells CASSYARGGPDTQYF.

The chain employs TRBV12-3 or TRBV12-4 and TRBJ2-7; the TRBD1 assignment by TCRdb is unverifiable without DNA. CDR3 size: 14 residues. CDR3 residues: CASSTGDRPYEQYF.

The chain is built from TRBV3-1 and TRBJ2-2. The germline V gene encodes CDR1 LGHDT and CDR2 YNNKEL (reference sequence). The CDR3 loop spans 14 amino acids. The CDR3 loop reads CASSPRGHTGELFF. Using reference TRBV3-1 and TRBJ2-2 for the parts outside the CDR3, the full variable domain is DTAVSQTPKYLVTQMGNDKSIKCEQNLGHDTMYWYKQDSKKFLKIMFSYNNKELIINETVPNRFSPKSPDKAHLNLHINSLELGDSAVYFCASSPRGHTGELFFGEGSRLTVL.

The chain combines TRBV14 with TRBJ2-1; checking the TCRdb D call of TRBD2 is not possible without DNA. This CDR3 region has 15 residues. CDR1 SGHDN and CDR2 FVKESK come from the germline V gene. The CDR3 sequence: CASSPPSGGYNEQFF.

The chain is built from TRBV12-3 or TRBV12-4 and TRBJ2-3; TCRdb names TRBD2, which stays unverified in the absence of DNA. The CDR3 loop spans 15 amino acids. CDR3 protein: CASSYGGRGTDTQYF.

The rearrangement joins TRBV12-3 or TRBV12-4 to TRBJ2-3; TCRdb gives TRBD2 as the D gene, but with no DNA this cannot be confirmed. This CDR3 region has 17 residues. CDR3 in amino acids: CASSFTRDSESTDTQYF.

V is TRBV29-1 and J is TRBJ2-5. CDR3 length: 14 amino acids. CDR1 is SQVTM and CDR2 is ANQGSEA in the germline V gene. CDR3 protein: CSVLALGSQETQYF.

The CDR3 spells CASSSAGQNFQETQYF. This sequence joins TRBV12-3 or TRBV12-4 and TRBJ2-5; the D call of TRBD1 rests on TCRdb alone, since no DNA is present to check it. The CDR3 is 16 residues long.

The rearrangement joins TRBV9 to TRBJ2-4; the TRBD1 assignment by TCRdb is unverifiable without DNA. This CDR3 contains 11 residues. Germline values: CDR1 SGDLS, CDR2 YYNGEE. This CDR3 is CASGGGDIQYF.

This chain joins TRBV12-3 or TRBV12-4 and TRBJ2-3; TCRdb outputs TRBD1, but without DNA this stays unchecked. The CDR3 spans 16 residues. This CDR3 reads CASSFRSGPRTDTQYF.

The chain is built from TRBV4-2 and TRBJ2-1. CDR3 length: 13 residues. CDR1 and CDR2 (germline): LGHNA, YNFKEQ. The CDR3 protein is CASSQAEWNEQFF.

The chain has TRBV5-1 and TRBJ2-6; TCRdb's D call of TRBD1 is untestable without DNA. The CDR3 extends over 17 amino acids. Germline values: CDR1 SGHRS, CDR2 YFSETQ. Here the CDR3 reads CASSPADREPGANVLTF.

The rearrangement links TRBV7-9 to TRBJ2-7; TCRdb's D call of TRBD1 is untestable without DNA. Germline V gene sequence: CDR1 SEHNR, CDR2 FQNEAQ (reference sequence). This CDR3 spans 12 amino acids. CDR3 amino acids: CASRDDSYEQYF.

J is TRBJ2-3 and V is TRBV5-1; the TRBD1 assignment by TCRdb is unverifiable without DNA. Germline values: CDR1 SGHRS, CDR2 YFSETQ. There are 15 residues in the CDR3. The CDR3 sequence: CASSSRGGSADTQYF.

The chain uses TRBV29-1 and TRBJ1-4; the TRBD1 assignment by TCRdb is unverifiable without DNA. Germline V gene sequence: CDR1 SQVTM, CDR2 ANQGSEA. This CDR3 contains 15 residues. CDR3 protein: CSARDRQGLSEKLFF.

V is TRBV5-1 and J is TRBJ2-1; TCRdb's D gene call, TRBD2, goes unchecked for lack of DNA. CDR1 and CDR2 (germline): SGHRS, YFSETQ. The CDR3 contains 14 residues. The CDR3 is CASSLEREWNEQFF.

The chain combines TRBV5-1 with TRBJ2-1; TCRdb's D call, TRBD2, is unchecked because there is no DNA. From germline, CDR1 is SGHRS and CDR2 YFSETQ. The CDR3 runs 13 residues. CDR3 in amino acids: CASSTGRANEQFF.

This rearrangement joins TRBV6-1 to TRBJ1-6; TCRdb's assignment of TRBD1 cannot be checked, as there is no DNA. The germline V gene has CDR1 MNHNS and CDR2 SASEGT. This CDR3 is built from 14 residues. The CDR3 protein is CASRPPDRGLPLHF.

The CDR3 loop is CASSQEGNGAYEQYF. This sequence joins TRBV4-1 and TRBJ2-7. This CDR3 has 15 residues. Germline V gene lookup returns CDR1 MGHRA and CDR2 YSYEKL.

V gene TRBV11-3 combines with J gene TRBJ2-1. The length of the CDR3 is 16 residues. The germline CDR1 and CDR2 sequences are SGHNT and YENEEA. CDR3: CASSGIRQSSYNEQFF.

V is TRBV5-1 and J is TRBJ2-1; TCRdb's D call of TRBD1 is untestable without DNA. The CDR3 totals 15 residues. Germline V CDR1 and CDR2: SGHRS, YFSETQ. This chain's CDR3 is CASSLKFSGGNEQFF.

The V and J genes are TRBV4-3 and TRBJ1-1. This CDR3 spans 14 amino acids. From germline, CDR1 is LGHNA and CDR2 YSLEER. CDR3 in amino acids: CASSQATTSFEAFF.

This rearrangement joins TRBV20-1 to TRBJ1-2; TCRdb designates TRBD1, a call that cannot be tested without DNA. The germline V gene encodes CDR1 DFQATT and CDR2 SNEGSKA (reference sequence). This CDR3 is built from 16 residues. CDR3 amino acids: CSARDGGAGGDYGYTF.

The V call is TRBV29-1, the J call TRBJ2-1; TCRdb reports TRBD2, a call that lacks DNA to check it against. Germline V gene sequence: CDR1 SQVTM, CDR2 ANQGSEA. This CDR3 region has 14 residues. The chain's CDR3 is CSAYGLAGGNEQFF.

V and J are TRBV7-9 and TRBJ2-1; TCRdb's D gene call, TRBD1, goes unchecked for lack of DNA. The CDR3 extends over 14 amino acids. Germline V gives CDR1 SEHNR, CDR2 FQNEAQ (reference sequence). CDR3 protein: CASRRRGGYNEQFF. Full variable domain (outside the CDR3, taken from reference TRBV7-9 and TRBJ2-1): DTGVSQNPRHKITKRGQNVTFRCDPISEHNRLYWYRQTLGQGPEFLTYFQNEAQLEKSRLLSDRFSAERPKGSFSTLEIQRTEQGDSAMYLCASRRRGGYNEQFFGPGTRLTVL.

The genes are TRBV20-1 and TRBJ2-1; as DNA is missing, the TRBD2 call by TCRdb cannot be tested. The CDR3 consists of 14 residues. From germline, CDR1 is DFQATT and CDR2 SNEGSKA (reference sequence). CDR3 sequence: CSARREGASRFQFF.

The J gene is TRBJ2-1, the V gene TRBV6-2 or TRBV6-3; the TRBD2 assignment by TCRdb is unverifiable without DNA. CDR3 length equals 14 residues. Per germline, CDR1 MNHEY and CDR2 SVGEGT. The chain's CDR3 is CASSATSGRGEQFF.